A selection of T cell receptor beta chains follows, all from one sample in a study of blood T cell repertoires in COVID-19. Some clones are missing from TCRdb's copy, which holds only in-frame ones; the method was immunoSEQ multiplex PCR. The data hold 95,000 to 110,000 clones, with approximately 88% observed a single time. The sequenced sample was peripheral blood. These TCRs come from a man aged 35 to 55 with active or convalescent COVID-19. The CDR3 runs from the conserved cysteine through the conserved F or W. The order of the fields is V gene, J gene, clone size, D gene, CDR3 protein, CDR3 DNA. A D gene is named only where the DNA matches it firmly. Only some rows state a clone size, as once, few, many or a class for expanded clones.

v_gene: TRBV7-3
j_gene: TRBJ2-3
abundance: -
d_gene: -
CDR3aa: CASSPTVAGTDTQYF
CDR3nt: TGTGCCAGCAGTCCTACAGTCGCCGGCACAGATACGCAGTATTTT

v_gene: TRBV7-8
j_gene: TRBJ2-7
abundance: -
d_gene: TRBD2
CDR3aa: CASSLYTRSFTAIGSSGVSYEQYF
CDR3nt: TGTGCCAGCAGCCTCTACACACGGTCCTTTACAGCCATCGGATCTAGCGGAGTCTCCTACGAGCAGTACTTC

v_gene: TRBV5-6
j_gene: TRBJ2-7
abundance: -
d_gene: -
CDR3aa: CASRLGQVHEQYF
CDR3nt: TGTGCCAGCAGGCTGGGGCAGGTCCACGAGCAGTACTTC

v_gene: TRBV27
j_gene: TRBJ2-3
abundance: -
d_gene: -
CDR3aa: CASSLYGLTDTQYF
CDR3nt: TGTGCCAGCAGTTTATATGGACTCACAGATACGCAGTATTTT

v_gene: TRBV10-1
j_gene: TRBJ2-1
abundance: -
d_gene: TRBD2
CDR3aa: CASSVGLGNEQFF
CDR3nt: TGCGCCAGCAGTGTAGGACTAGGCAATGAGCAGTTCTTC

v_gene: TRBV4-3
j_gene: TRBJ1-3
abundance: -
d_gene: -
CDR3aa: CASSWTYLMHSSGNTIYF
CDR3nt: TGCGCCAGCAGCTGGACATATCTTATGCATAGCTCTGGAAACACCATATATTTT

v_gene: TRBV7-9
j_gene: TRBJ1-2
abundance: -
d_gene: TRBD1
CDR3aa: CASSFGQGGYTF
CDR3nt: TGTGCCAGCAGCTTTGGACAGGGAGGCTACACCTTC

v_gene: TRBV5-4
j_gene: TRBJ2-1
abundance: -
d_gene: -
CDR3aa: CASSIGGGNEQFF
CDR3nt: TGTGCCAGCAGTATTGGTGGGGGGAACGAGCAGTTCTTC

v_gene: TRBV3-1/TRBV3-2
j_gene: TRBJ2-4
abundance: -
d_gene: -
CDR3aa: CASSQKRDTSSRASKNIQYF
CDR3nt: TGTGCCAGCAGCCAAAAGAGGGACACCTCTTCCCGGGCATCCAAAAACATTCAGTACTTC

v_gene: TRBV9
j_gene: TRBJ2-7
abundance: -
d_gene: TRBD1
CDR3aa: CASSVTGGGYEQYF
CDR3nt: TGTGCCAGCAGCGTGACAGGGGGCGGGTACGAGCAGTACTTC

v_gene: TRBV7-2
j_gene: TRBJ2-3
abundance: -
d_gene: -
CDR3aa: CASTRGLPLTDTQYF
CDR3nt: TGTGCCAGCACCCGCGGCCTGCCCCTCACAGATACGCAGTATTTT

v_gene: TRBV30
j_gene: TRBJ1-4
abundance: -
d_gene: -
CDR3aa: CAWSVFGQPNEKLFF
CDR3nt: TGTGCCTGGAGTGTTTTCGGACAGCCTAATGAAAAACTGTTTTTT

v_gene: TRBV7-6
j_gene: TRBJ2-1
abundance: -
d_gene: -
CDR3aa: CASSSSGEQFF
CDR3nt: TGTGCCAGCAGCTCCTCCGGGGAGCAGTTCTTC

v_gene: TRBV7-2
j_gene: TRBJ1-5
abundance: once
d_gene: -
CDR3aa: CASSPNSGGDQPQHF
CDR3nt: TGTGCCAGCAGCCCGAACTCGGGGGGGGATCAGCCCCAGCATTTT

v_gene: TRBV19
j_gene: TRBJ1-5
abundance: -
d_gene: -
CDR3aa: CASSRRQVGQPQHF
CDR3nt: TGTGCCAGTAGTAGGAGACAGGTTGGTCAGCCCCAGCATTTT

v_gene: TRBV28
j_gene: TRBJ2-2
abundance: -
d_gene: TRBD2
CDR3aa: CASSRTSLSGELFF
CDR3nt: TGTGCCAGCAGCCGGACTAGCCTTTCCGGGGAGCTGTTTTTT

v_gene: TRBV7-2
j_gene: TRBJ2-2
abundance: -
d_gene: -
CDR3aa: CASSPDSFPGELFF
CDR3nt: TGTGCCAGCAGCCCTGACTCTTTCCCCGGGGAGCTGTTTTTT

v_gene: TRBV5-1
j_gene: TRBJ1-1
abundance: -
d_gene: -
CDR3aa: CASSLGAGNTEAFF
CDR3nt: TGCGCCAGCAGCTTGGGAGCAGGGAACACTGAAGCTTTCTTT

v_gene: TRBV19
j_gene: TRBJ1-5
abundance: -
d_gene: -
CDR3aa: CASTHRQDRQPQHF
CDR3nt: TGTGCCAGTACCCATAGACAGGATAGGCAGCCCCAGCATTTT

v_gene: TRBV19
j_gene: TRBJ2-7
abundance: once
d_gene: -
CDR3aa: CASSPPDRNEQYF
CDR3nt: TGTGCCAGTAGTCCCCCCGACAGAAACGAGCAGTACTTC

v_gene: TRBV12-3/TRBV12-4
j_gene: TRBJ1-2
abundance: -
d_gene: -
CDR3aa: CASSLLGNYGYTF
CDR3nt: TGTGCCAGCAGTCTCCTCGGGAACTATGGCTACACCTTC

v_gene: TRBV15
j_gene: TRBJ2-1
abundance: -
d_gene: -
CDR3aa: CATSRGPYNEQFF
CDR3nt: TGTGCCACCAGCAGAGGGCCGTACAATGAGCAGTTCTTC

v_gene: TRBV5-1
j_gene: TRBJ1-1
abundance: -
d_gene: -
CDR3aa: CASSSDTLNTEAFF
CDR3nt: TGCGCCAGCAGCTCGGACACGCTGAACACTGAAGCTTTCTTT

v_gene: TRBV28
j_gene: TRBJ2-1
abundance: -
d_gene: TRBD2
CDR3aa: CASSATSGIYNEQFF
CDR3nt: TGTGCCAGCAGTGCGACTAGCGGGATTTACAATGAGCAGTTCTTC

v_gene: TRBV28
j_gene: TRBJ1-2
abundance: -
d_gene: TRBD1
CDR3aa: CASRTPREQGAEGYTF
CDR3nt: TGTGCCAGCAGAACCCCACGAGAACAGGGGGCAGAAGGCTACACCTTC

v_gene: TRBV9
j_gene: TRBJ1-2
abundance: -
d_gene: TRBD1
CDR3aa: CASSASGQGIHGYTF
CDR3nt: TGTGCCAGCAGCGCTAGCGGACAGGGCATACATGGCTACACCTTC

v_gene: TRBV7-2
j_gene: TRBJ2-7
abundance: -
d_gene: TRBD2
CDR3aa: CASSPGTSSPPRHF
CDR3nt: TGTGCCAGCAGCCCGGGGACTAGCAGTCCTCCCAGGCACTTC

v_gene: TRBV28
j_gene: TRBJ1-1
abundance: -
d_gene: TRBD1
CDR3aa: CASSFATGVISGTEAFF
CDR3nt: TGTGCCAGCAGTTTCGCGACAGGGGTTATCTCGGGAACTGAAGCTTTCTTT

v_gene: TRBV4-1
j_gene: TRBJ2-2
abundance: -
d_gene: TRBD1
CDR3aa: CASSPQGRGELFF
CDR3nt: TGCGCCAGCAGCCCACAGGGGCGGGGGGAGCTGTTTTTT

v_gene: TRBV4-1
j_gene: TRBJ2-3
abundance: -
d_gene: TRBD1
CDR3aa: CASSPSGQGADTQYF
CDR3nt: TGCGCCAGCAGCCCGTCGGGACAGGGGGCAGATACGCAGTATTTT